Detailed here is one T cell receptor (beta chain). Antigen unknown. This sample was taken from a study of cytomegalovirus exposure and HLA in healthy donors. Regarding the study as a whole: The study labeled approximately 150 TCR beta chains cytomegalovirus-associated.

V lost 4 bases, J lost 1 base, and 11 bases lay in between. CDR1 is MNHNS, CDR2 SASEGT, per germline. The CDR3 runs 15 residues. Using immunoSEQ multiplex PCR, the repertoire was profiled, and TCRdb retains in-frame clones only, with some absent. The table lists under 75,000 clones, 97% of them singletons. Sequencing was performed on PBMCs. V and J are TRBV6-1 and TRBJ2-1, with D possibly being TRBD1 (6 bases). The clonotype comes from a woman younger than 30 in good health and CMV-seropositive. The CDR3 protein is CASSVRDTSYNEQFF. The CDR3 bases are TGTGCCAGCAGTGTCCGGGACACTTCCTACAATGAGCAGTTCTTC.